A single sample is the source of the 15 T cell receptor beta chains below, sequenced in a study of cytomegalovirus exposure and HLA in healthy donors. Use of 60 Vbeta and 13 Jbeta primers characterized the PCR. Sequencing was performed with immunoSEQ multiplex PCR; in TCRdb, only in-frame clones are kept and a portion is missing. This sample carries some 95,000 clones, around four fifths of them seen once, and the ten largest clones take about 5%. Sequenced: PBMCs. Source of these receptors: a woman aged 35 to 49 in good health and CMV-seronegative.

This chain connects TRBV19 to TRBJ1-5; TRBD1 aligns across 9 bases. The CDR3 is 17 residues long. The V gene's germline CDR1 is LNHDA and CDR2 SQIVND (reference sequence). V gave up 10 bases and J gave up 1 base; unmatched junction bases: 14. CDR3 nucleotides: TGTGCCACCGCGACAGGGGGTCATATAGAGAGCAATCAGCCCCAGCATTTT. It codes for CATATGGHIESNQPQHF.

The rearrangement joins TRBV6-4 to TRBJ2-1; tentative D call: TRBD1 (6 bases). This CDR3 is 16 amino acids long. Trimming removed 2 bases from V and 2 bases from J, with 13 bases in between. In germline, CDR1 is MRHNA, CDR2 SNTAGT. CDR3: CASSDGGTTPYNEQFF. As DNA, the CDR3 is TGTGCCAGCAGTGACGGGGGCACAACACCCTACAATGAGCAGTTCTTC.

This chain uses TRBV6-1 with TRBJ1-1; 7 positions agree with TRBD1. Germline V gene lookup returns CDR1 MNHNS and CDR2 SASEGT. The CDR3 runs to 13 residues. The V segment lost 4 bases and the J segment 3 bases; nucleotides outside the gene matches: 2. The CDR3 spells CASSAGGYTEAFF. The CDR3 bases are TGTGCCAGCAGTGCAGGGGGTTACACTGAAGCTTTCTTT.

The rearrangement joins TRBV6-5 to TRBJ1-1; TRBD1 matches 7 bases. CDR3 length equals 13 residues. The V and J ends lost 2 bases and 11 bases, in that order; junction bases with no gene match: 8. Per germline, CDR1 MNHEY and CDR2 SVGAGI. CDR3 nucleotides: TGTGCCAGCAGTTACGAGGGGGCTCAGAGGGCTTTCTTT. Its protein is CASSYEGAQRAFF.

This chain joins TRBV27 and TRBJ1-2; D possibly corresponds to TRBD1 (6 bases). Germline V gene data show CDR1 as MNHEY and CDR2 as SMNVEV (reference sequence). V lost 1 base and J 4 bases, leaving 19 bases between the germline ends. This CDR3 is 17 amino acids long. CDR3 residues: CASSLFGYSGAIYGYTF. The DNA for the CDR3 is TGTGCCAGCAGTTTATTTGGCTACTCAGGGGCAATCTATGGCTACACCTTC.

The chain links TRBV7-9 to TRBJ2-3, with TRBD1 matching over 7 bases. The CDR3 extends over 13 amino acids. V lost 7 bases to trimming and J lost 0 bases; unmatched junction nucleotides: 1. CDR1 is SEHNR, CDR2 FQNEAQ, per germline (reference sequence). CDR3 sequence: CASTDRSTDTQYF. CDR3 nucleotides: TGTGCCAGCACGGACAGGAGCACAGATACGCAGTATTTT.

The V call is TRBV10-3, the J call TRBJ1-1; 7 bases are a match to TRBD1. CDR1 is ENHRY, CDR2 SYGVKD, per germline. The CDR3 runs 13 residues. V trimming: 5 bases; J trimming: 3 bases; junction bases outside the gene matches: 3. The CDR3 here is CAISTGTDTEAFF. CDR3 sequence (DNA): TGTGCCATCAGTACAGGGACAGACACTGAAGCTTTCTTT.

The rearrangement links TRBV7-9 to TRBJ2-2, with 7 bases identical to TRBD2. The CDR3 is 17 amino acids. Germline V lookup: CDR1 SEHNR, CDR2 FQNEAQ (reference sequence). Unmatched junction bases numbered 10, after V lost 5 bases and J lost 1 base. CDR3 coding DNA: TGTGCCAGCAGCCGTCCTACTAGCGCGGGGAACACCGGGGAGCTGTTTTTT. Translating it yields CASSRPTSAGNTGELFF. Full variable domain (missing parts from reference TRBV7-9 and TRBJ2-2): DTGVSQNPRHKITKRGQNVTFRCDPISEHNRLYWYRQTLGQGPEFLTYFQNEAQLEKSRLLSDRFSAERPKGSFSTLEIQRTEQGDSAMYLCASSRPTSAGNTGELFFGEGSRLTVL.

In this sample, this clone turned up a few times. The CDR3 here is CASRDRVIAQYF. CDR3 coding DNA: TGTGCCAGCCGGGACAGGGTAATCGCGCAGTACTTC. The chain has TRBV11-3 and TRBJ2-7; 9 bases are a match to TRBD1. V trimming: 8 bases; J trimming: 9 bases; junction bases outside the gene matches: 8. Germline lookup yields CDR1 SGHNT and CDR2 YENEEA. The CDR3 runs to 12 residues.

This chain joins TRBV7-6 and TRBJ1-2; the match to TRBD1 covers 8 bases. Per the germline V gene, CDR1 is SGHVS and CDR2 is FNYEAQ. J was trimmed by 8 bases and V by 5 bases; bases with no gene match: 10. The CDR3 length is 14 residues. In nucleotides, the CDR3 is TGTGCCAGCAGCCCGGGACAGGCCCCGGGCGGCTACACCTTC. This translates into CASSPGQAPGGYTF.

The gene calls are TRBV19 and TRBJ1-1; 9 nucleotides line up with TRBD1. V shed 5 bases and J 11 bases; nucleotides not matched to a gene: 12. Germline lookup yields CDR1 LNHDA and CDR2 SQIVND (reference sequence). This CDR3 is 14 amino acids long. The DNA of the CDR3 is TGTGCCAGTAGTCTCCAAACAGGGGGCGACCTCGCTTTCTTT. Translating gives CASSLQTGGDLAFF.

This chain joins TRBV4-2 and TRBJ2-1; D call uncertain. The CDR3 length is 11 residues. Germline V CDR1 and CDR2: LGHNA, YNFKEQ. With 10 bases removed from V and 9 bases from J, the gap between germline ends came to 13 bases. This CDR3 is CATLSAGEQFF. CDR3 coding DNA: TGTGCCACCCTATCTGCCGGTGAGCAGTTCTTC.

V gene TRBV13 combines with J gene TRBJ2-5; 8 bases map to TRBD1. The length of the CDR3 is 14 residues. J was trimmed by 1 base and V by 4 bases; bases with no gene match: 2. CDR1 is PRHDT and CDR2 is FYEKMQ in the germline V gene (reference sequence). This CDR3 reads CASSSGQGQETQYF. The CDR3 region has the DNA TGTGCCAGCAGCTCCGGACAGGGCCAAGAGACCCAGTACTTC.

V gene TRBV19 combines with J gene TRBJ1-5; possible D gene TRBD1, 5 bases. V was clipped by 5 bases and J by 2 bases, with 7 bases between them. The CDR3 has 13 amino acids. CDR1 LNHDA and CDR2 SQIVND come from the germline V gene (reference sequence). As DNA, the CDR3 is TGTGCCAGTAGTCTCAGGGGCAATCAGCCCCAGCATTTT. The encoded protein is CASSLRGNQPQHF.

This clone was found once. The rearrangement links TRBV7-3 to TRBJ2-1; a possible D gene is TRBD2 (6 bases). The germline V gene encodes CDR1 SGHTA and CDR2 FQGTGA. The CDR3 covers 15 residues. Deletions cut 2 bases from V and 4 bases from J, with 12 bases between. The CDR3 loop is CASSLDGGEYNEQFF. For the CDR3, the DNA is TGTGCCAGCAGCTTAGACGGGGGAGAATACAATGAGCAGTTCTTC.